The entry below gives a single TCR beta chain sequence along with its context. Clones were sequenced by immunoSEQ multiplex PCR, and TCRdb holds only the in-frame ones, with some missing. The repertoire holds 80,000 to 90,000 clones, with approximately 86% as singletons. The data are from a study of blood T cell repertoires in COVID-19. For the study at large: From T cells, B-cell-depleted T cells, or PBMCs came the material, which was cDNA or gDNA.

The specimen sequenced was peripheral blood. This TCR was sampled from a man older than 75 with active or convalescent COVID-19.

CDR3 coding DNA: TGTGCCAGCAGCTCCGGTGCGGGGGGCTACGAGCAGTACTTC. This codes for CASSSGAGGYEQYF. The chain employs TRBV5-6 and TRBJ2-7, with 8 bases lining up with TRBD2. The CDR3 covers 14 residues. The junction had 5 bases not matched to a gene; V was cut back by 3 bases and J by 3 bases. CDR1 SGHDT and CDR2 YYEEEE come from the germline V gene.